The 25 T cell receptor beta chains listed next were all sequenced from one sample in a study of blood T cell repertoires in COVID-19 (dated by TCRdb to 2020 to 2022). Receptor amplification or capture employed the immunoSEQ multiplex PCR assay. Drawn from immuneACCESS, this table holds only the in-frame rearrangements with V and J called that TCRdb kept. Clones are partly lost; checked studies trace under half to an unresolved V gene and leave the rest unexplained. A total of a few hundred thousand clones appear in this sample, more than 85% of them only once. The leading ten clones occupy about 18% of the sample. The sample comprised PBMCs or T cells enriched from blood (not recorded which). Receptor source: a woman aged 25-40 years who had recovered from COVID-19.

This chain links TRBV7-9 with TRBJ2-7, with D possibly TRBD2 on 5 matching bases. V was shortened by 1 base and J by 3 bases, with 10 bases between the two germline ends. Germline-derived CDR1 and CDR2 are SEHNR and FQNEAQ (reference sequence). The length of the CDR3 is 14 residues. The CDR3 DNA follows: TGTGCCAGCAGCTTAGGTACTAGGCTCTACGAGCAGTACTTC. This translates into CASSLGTRLYEQYF.

This chain links TRBV13 with TRBJ2-7, with 9 bases fitting TRBD1. Germline CDR1 and CDR2: PRHDT and FYEKMQ (reference sequence). This CDR3 comprises 15 residues. Losses at the gene ends were 0 bases for V and 6 bases for J; bases not matched to a gene: 6. The CDR3 here is CASSLGLQGQGEQYF. CDR3 DNA sequence: TGTGCCAGCAGCTTAGGCCTTCAGGGACAGGGCGAGCAGTACTTC.

The genes are TRBV28 and TRBJ2-3; D is unclear. The CDR3 spans 14 residues. CDR1 and CDR2 (germline): MDHEN, SYDVKM. The V end was cut by 5 bases, the J end by 0 bases, with 9 bases between. The CDR3 protein is CASSPSGSTDTQYF. Here the CDR3 DNA reads TGTGCCAGCAGTCCATCCGGGAGCACAGATACGCAGTATTTT.

This clone was picked up one time. The chain recombines TRBV3-1 (or the pseudogene TRBV3-2) with TRBJ1-5, with TRBD1 matching 9 bases. The CDR3 consists of 15 residues. Looked up from germline, CDR1 is LGHDT and CDR2 is YNNKEL (reference sequence). The V and J ends lost 5 bases and 0 bases, in that order; junction bases with no gene match: 2. CDR3 DNA sequence: TGTGCCAGCAGCGGACAGGGGTATAGCAATCAGCCCCAGCATTTT. Its protein is CASSGQGYSNQPQHF.

The rearrangement joins TRBV28 to TRBJ1-1, with a possible D match to TRBD1 (6 bases). In germline, CDR1 is MDHEN, CDR2 SYDVKM. Trimming removed 6 bases at V and 6 bases at J, with 11 bases between. CDR3 length equals 12 residues. In nucleotides, the CDR3 is TGTGCCAGCAGGACGACAGGACCTGAAGCTTTCTTT. Its protein product is CASRTTGPEAFF.

J is TRBJ1-3 and V is TRBV7-8; TRBD1 is a possible D gene (6 bases). The CDR3 is 14 amino acids. Trimming shortened V by 5 bases and J by 0 bases, and 8 bases separated the two germline ends. CDR1 is SGHVS, CDR2 FQNEAQ, per germline. This chain's CDR3 is CASSRGTSGNTIYF. The CDR3 bases are TGTGCCAGCAGCAGGGGGACCTCTGGAAACACCATATATTTT.

The CDR3 spells CASRPTSTGETEAFF. The CDR3 nucleotides are TGTGCCAGCAGACCGACTTCTACAGGGGAAACTGAAGCTTTCTTT. The genes are TRBV2 and TRBJ1-1; TRBD1 aligns across 7 bases. Trimming took 6 bases from V and 5 from J; bases not matched to a gene: 12. The CDR3 sequence is 15 residues long. Germline-derived CDR1 and CDR2 are SNHLY and FYNNEI.

CDR3 loop: CASSPTGAVNEKLFF. Here the CDR3 DNA reads TGTGCCAGCTCACCGACAGGGGCGGTGAATGAAAAACTGTTTTTT. This chain connects TRBV18 to TRBJ1-4; 8 bases are a match to TRBD1. V shed 3 bases, J shed 5 bases, and the junction held 5 bases outside the gene matches. The CDR3 is 15 residues long. Germline V gene sequence: CDR1 KGHSH, CDR2 LQKENI.

The rearrangement links TRBV6-5 to TRBJ2-5; D gene unclear. CDR1 is MNHEY and CDR2 is SVGAGI in the germline V gene. The V gene lost 1 base and the J gene lost 4 bases, with 10 bases spanning the gap. This CDR3 contains 14 residues. Here the CDR3 reads CASSYLKMAETQYF. The CDR3 bases are TGTGCCAGCAGTTACTTGAAGATGGCAGAGACCCAGTACTTC.

The chain recombines TRBV7-9 with TRBJ2-7; tentatively, D is TRBD2 (5 bases). V lost 4 bases and J lost 3, with 13 bases in between. Germline V gene data show CDR1 as SEHNR and CDR2 as FQNEAQ (reference sequence). This CDR3 comprises 14 residues. The CDR3 DNA reads TGTGCCAGCAGCTCGAGGGAGTGGAGCTACGAGCAGTACTTC. It translates to CASSSREWSYEQYF.

With regard to this clone: Other DNA sequences in the sample encode the same CDR3. The chain couples TRBV30 to TRBJ1-2; TRBD1 is a possible D gene (6 bases). CDR3 length: 13 amino acids. The V gene lost 0 bases and the J gene lost 5 bases, with 10 bases spanning the gap. Germline lookup yields CDR1 GTSNPN and CDR2 SVGIG (reference sequence). CDR3 nucleotide sequence: TGTGCCTGGAGTGTACAGGGAAGTTATGGCTACACCTTC. Protein sequence: CAWSVQGSYGYTF.

This clone has only one observation. The rearrangement links TRBV14 to TRBJ2-1; maybe TRBD1 (5 bases). This CDR3 region has 15 residues. V was trimmed by 3 bases and J by 3 bases, leaving 12 bases between them. Germline V gene sequence: CDR1 SGHDN, CDR2 FVKESK. CDR3 sequence reads: CASSQGPAYYNEQFF. The CDR3 region has the DNA TGTGCCAGCAGCCAGGGGCCGGCCTACTACAATGAGCAGTTCTTC.

The chain joins TRBV5-1 to TRBJ1-2, with D maybe TRBD1 (5 bases). V lost 3 bases, J lost 5 bases, and 17 bases lay in between. This CDR3 is built from 15 residues. In germline, CDR1 is SGHRS, CDR2 YFSETQ. For the CDR3, the DNA is TGCGCCAGCAGCTACGGGCAGGGCGATTGGTATGGCTACACCTTC. Translated, it gives CASSYGQGDWYGYTF.

The rearrangement joins TRBV6-2 or TRBV6-3 to TRBJ2-7; D not certain. Deletions cut 2 bases from V and 5 bases from J, with 7 bases between. The CDR3 contains 12 residues. Germline CDR1 reads MNHEY; CDR2 reads SVGEGT. DNA of the CDR3: TGTGCCAGCAGTTACCCCTCGGACGAGCAGTACTTC. Translation: CASSYPSDEQYF.

This clone was seen only a few times. CDR3 sequence reads: CASGLGIGETQYF. The DNA for the CDR3 is TGTGCCAGCGGACTAGGAATCGGGGAGACCCAGTACTTC. The genes are TRBV12-3 or TRBV12-4 and TRBJ2-5, with 7 positions matching TRBD2. The CDR3 length is 13 residues. V was clipped by 8 bases and J by 5 bases; unmatched bases: 8.

This chain joins TRBV28 and TRBJ2-7, with 9 bases fitting TRBD1. The germline CDR1 and CDR2 sequences are MDHEN and SYDVKM. The V segment lost 7 bases and the J segment 3 bases; nucleotides outside the gene matches: 7. CDR3 length equals 14 residues. CDR3 loop: CASTLTGQGYEQYF. The CDR3 bases are TGTGCCAGCACCCTGACGGGACAGGGCTACGAGCAGTACTTC.

The V gene is TRBV6-1, the J gene TRBJ2-5; D gene ambiguous. CDR1 MNHNS and CDR2 SASEGT come from the germline V gene. The CDR3 runs 13 residues. Trimming took 1 base from V and 2 from J, leaving 5 bases between them. CDR3 sequence: CASSEGRQETQYF. Written as DNA, the CDR3 is TGTGCCAGCAGTGAAGGCAGGCAAGAGACCCAGTACTTC.

The chain uses TRBV30 and TRBJ1-1, with D possibly being TRBD1 (6 bases). CDR1 and CDR2 from the germline V gene are GTSNPN and SVGIG (reference sequence). CDR3 size: 15 residues. V was shortened by 7 bases and J by 0 bases, with 18 bases between the two germline ends. The CDR3 DNA follows: TGTGCCTCACAGGGTGGGGGCCCTTTGAACACTGAAGCTTTCTTT. Protein product: CASQGGGPLNTEAFF. Looking up the rest from reference TRBV30 and TRBJ1-1 gives the full variable domain: SQTIHQWPATLVQPVGSPLSLECTVEGTSNPNLYWYRQAAGRGLQLLFYSVGIGQISSEVPQNLSASRPQDRQFILSSKKLLLSDSGFYLCASQGGGPLNTEAFFGQGTRLTVV.

The chain joins TRBV10-1 to TRBJ2-1, with D possibly TRBD1 on 5 matching bases. The CDR3 runs to 16 residues. With 0 bases removed from V and 4 bases from J, the gap between germline ends came to 13 bases. Germline V gives CDR1 WNHNN, CDR2 SYGVQD (reference sequence). CDR3 DNA sequence: TGCGCCAGCAGTGAGTCGGAAGGGGATAGATACAATGAGCAGTTCTTC. It encodes CASSESEGDRYNEQFF.

This chain links TRBV12-3 or TRBV12-4 with TRBJ2-3; 8 bases agree with TRBD1. V shed 10 bases and J 2 bases; nucleotides not matched to a gene: 5. This CDR3 contains 13 residues. CDR3 in amino acids: CATGTGLTDTQYF. The CDR3 region has the DNA TGTGCCACGGGGACAGGACTCACAGATACGCAGTATTTT.

The rearrangement uses TRBV4-1 and TRBJ2-4; possible D gene TRBD2, 5 bases. The CDR3 spans 16 residues. Trimming shortened V by 0 bases and J by 8 bases, and 17 bases separated the two germline ends. CDR1 and CDR2 (germline): MGHRA, YSYEKL. CDR3 in DNA: TGCGCCAGCAGCCAAGACGAGACTACCCCTTGGGACATTCAGTACTTC. Translation gives CASSQDETTPWDIQYF.

V is TRBV3-1 (or the pseudogene TRBV3-2) and J is TRBJ2-1; 7 bases agree with TRBD2. Germline V lookup: CDR1 LGHDT, CDR2 YNNKEL (reference sequence). CDR3 size: 15 residues. Unmatched junction bases numbered 5, after V lost 5 bases and J lost 1 base. The CDR3, as DNA: TGTGCCAGCAGCGCTTGGCGGGGGTCCTACAATGAGCAGTTCTTC. Translated: CASSAWRGSYNEQFF.

This clone was picked up a small number of times. The rearrangement uses TRBV30 and TRBJ1-5; the match to TRBD1 covers 7 bases. CDR3 length equals 14 residues. Germline lookup yields CDR1 GTSNPN and CDR2 SVGIG (reference sequence). After removal of 3 bases from V and 2 bases from J, the junction contained 4 bases not matched to a gene. DNA for the CDR3: TGTGCCTGGAGCCCCACAGGGGGCAATCAGCCCCAGCATTTT. Encoded protein: CAWSPTGGNQPQHF.

The table lists this clone with a count of one. The rearrangement links TRBV10-3 to TRBJ1-1; 9 bases map to TRBD1. V lost 7 bases, J lost 8 bases, and 11 bases stayed unmatched. From germline, CDR1 is ENHRY and CDR2 SYGVKD. The CDR3 is 14 residues long. The CDR3 region is CAIMGQGSSGEAFF. DNA for the CDR3: TGTGCCATCATGGGACAGGGATCTTCAGGGGAAGCTTTCTTT.

The CDR3, as DNA: TGTGCCAGCAGTAATCAGGGATCCAACTATGGCTACACCTTC. It is translated as CASSNQGSNYGYTF. The chain is built from TRBV28 and TRBJ1-2; possible D gene TRBD1, 5 bases. Trimming stripped 5 bases from V and 2 bases from J, with 12 bases between. The CDR3 is 14 amino acids. CDR1 is MDHEN, CDR2 SYDVKM, per germline.